A selection of T cell receptor beta chains follows, all from one sample in a study of cytomegalovirus exposure and HLA in healthy donors. Repertoires were generated with immunoSEQ multiplex PCR, while TCRdb's copy carries only in-frame clones and drops some. This sample carries around 140,000 clones, roughly four fifths of them seen once, and the ten largest clones take approximately 9.7%. The sample taken for sequencing was PBMCs. These receptors were taken from a woman in her sixties in good health and CMV-seropositive. CDR3s include the opening cysteine and the closing phenylalanine or tryptophan. D genes are given only for firm matches. Clone sizes are given selectively: once, few, many, or a class where the clone is expanded.

j_gene: TRBJ1-2; v_gene: TRBV6-1; d_gene: NA; abundance: NA; len: 14; CDR3aa: CASSEAQGDYGYTF; CDR3nt: TGTGCCAGCAGTGAAGCGCAGGGTGACTATGGCTACACCTTC
j_gene: TRBJ2-5; v_gene: TRBV11-3; d_gene: TRBD1; abundance: NA; len: 16; CDR3aa: CASSKGGTGVLETQYF; CDR3nt: TGTGCCAGCAGCAAAGGCGGGACAGGGGTTTTAGAGACCCAGTACTTC
j_gene: TRBJ2-1; v_gene: TRBV29-1; d_gene: TRBD2; abundance: NA; len: 12; CDR3aa: CSVLPGGNEQFF; CDR3nt: TGCAGCGTTCTGCCGGGAGGCAATGAGCAGTTCTTC
j_gene: TRBJ2-7; v_gene: TRBV28; d_gene: NA; abundance: few; len: 15; CDR3aa: CASSPLRGTSYEQYF; CDR3nt: TGTGCCAGCAGCCCTTTACGCGGGACGTCCTACGAGCAGTACTTC
j_gene: TRBJ1-1; v_gene: TRBV11-3; d_gene: NA; abundance: NA; len: 15; CDR3aa: CASSPRHPPNTEAFF; CDR3nt: TGTGCCAGCAGCCCCAGACACCCCCCTAACACTGAAGCTTTCTTT
j_gene: TRBJ2-7; v_gene: TRBV25-1; d_gene: TRBD1; abundance: NA; len: 15; CDR3aa: CASRDSPAGSYEQYF; CDR3nt: TGTGCCAGCCGGGACAGCCCCGCCGGATCCTACGAGCAGTACTTC
j_gene: TRBJ1-5; v_gene: TRBV7-8; d_gene: NA; abundance: NA; len: 14; CDR3aa: CASTDSGINQPQHF; CDR3nt: TGTGCCAGTACAGATTCAGGGATTAATCAGCCCCAGCATTTT
j_gene: TRBJ2-5; v_gene: TRBV2; d_gene: TRBD1; abundance: NA; len: 15; CDR3aa: CASSEANRGTKTQYF; CDR3nt: TGTGCCAGCAGTGAAGCGAACAGGGGTACGAAGACCCAGTACTTC
j_gene: TRBJ1-5; v_gene: TRBV7-9; d_gene: NA; abundance: NA; len: 15; CDR3aa: CASSPGLHSNQPQHF; CDR3nt: TGTGCCAGCAGCCCCGGACTCCATAGCAATCAGCCCCAGCATTTT
j_gene: TRBJ2-7; v_gene: TRBV5-1; d_gene: TRBD2; abundance: NA; len: 15; CDR3aa: CASSEGGLGLYEQYF; CDR3nt: TGCGCCAGCAGCGAAGGGGGACTAGGGCTTTACGAGCAGTACTTC
j_gene: TRBJ1-3; v_gene: TRBV7-2; d_gene: NA; abundance: NA; len: 16; CDR3aa: CASSLKPPNSGNTIYF; CDR3nt: TGTGCCAGCAGCTTGAAGCCCCCGAACTCTGGAAACACCATATATTTT
j_gene: TRBJ2-7; v_gene: TRBV5-1; d_gene: TRBD2; abundance: NA; len: 14; CDR3aa: CASSLGTRDYEQYF; CDR3nt: TGCGCCAGCAGCTTAGGGACTAGAGACTACGAGCAGTACTTC